The rows below give T cell receptor beta chains drawn from one sample of a study of control samples from healthy donors and cancer patients. Using immunoSEQ multiplex PCR, the repertoire was profiled, and TCRdb retains in-frame clones only, with some absent. The data show under 200,000 clones, with 90% to 95% seen just once and more than 1.3% held by the top ten. Input material: blood. The receptors shown here come from a woman in her twenties or thirties in good health. Both conserved end residues are part of each CDR3. The listing skips clone size in some rows; elsewhere it reads once, few, many or a size class.

cdr3_aa: CATSDPTGTGAGGYTF
v_call: TRBV24-1
clone_size: -
j_call: TRBJ1-2

cdr3_aa: CASSPGPPAETQYF
v_call: TRBV28
clone_size: -
j_call: TRBJ2-5

cdr3_aa: CASSGGLGGYEQYF
v_call: TRBV2
clone_size: -
j_call: TRBJ2-7

cdr3_aa: CASSPGYNTEAFF
v_call: TRBV18
clone_size: -
j_call: TRBJ1-1

cdr3_aa: CASSPPGDNEKLFF
v_call: TRBV18
clone_size: once
j_call: TRBJ1-4

cdr3_aa: CASSYGTGGSPLHF
v_call: TRBV6-5
clone_size: -
j_call: TRBJ1-6

cdr3_aa: CATSRDRQSNYGYTF
v_call: TRBV15
clone_size: -
j_call: TRBJ1-2

cdr3_aa: CASSVSSGSNEQFF
v_call: TRBV9
clone_size: -
j_call: TRBJ2-1

cdr3_aa: CASSPQTGGKETQYF
v_call: TRBV7-2
clone_size: -
j_call: TRBJ2-5

cdr3_aa: CASSALRDDTQYF
v_call: TRBV2
clone_size: -
j_call: TRBJ2-3

cdr3_aa: CASSAGGETDTQYF
v_call: TRBV6-4
clone_size: once
j_call: TRBJ2-3

cdr3_aa: CASGLGLGWQGGGTGELFF
v_call: TRBV12-5
clone_size: few
j_call: TRBJ2-2

cdr3_aa: CAWTGWLNTEAFF
v_call: TRBV30
clone_size: once
j_call: TRBJ1-1

cdr3_aa: CASSAEHTGELFF
v_call: TRBV18
clone_size: -
j_call: TRBJ2-2

cdr3_aa: CASSLEGNTEAFF
v_call: TRBV11-3
clone_size: -
j_call: TRBJ1-1

cdr3_aa: CASSVGGGRAVDTQYF
v_call: TRBV9
clone_size: -
j_call: TRBJ2-3

cdr3_aa: CASSPLDSNYGYTF
v_call: TRBV2
clone_size: -
j_call: TRBJ1-2

cdr3_aa: CASSQDFGRVTEAFF
v_call: TRBV4-1
clone_size: -
j_call: TRBJ1-1

cdr3_aa: CASSGQGGGSPLHF
v_call: TRBV7-3
clone_size: -
j_call: TRBJ1-6

cdr3_aa: CASSGGAGSSYNSPLHF
v_call: TRBV25-1
clone_size: -
j_call: TRBJ1-6

cdr3_aa: CASSQDRAGVGKKLFF
v_call: TRBV4-2
clone_size: -
j_call: TRBJ1-4

cdr3_aa: CASSLQGHNSPLHF
v_call: TRBV28
clone_size: -
j_call: TRBJ1-6

cdr3_aa: CSVATGGGYEQYF
v_call: TRBV29-1
clone_size: once
j_call: TRBJ2-7

cdr3_aa: CASSHQGTHTGELFF
v_call: TRBV3-1/TRBV3-2
clone_size: -
j_call: TRBJ2-2

cdr3_aa: CASSQEAGGTGELFF
v_call: TRBV4-2
clone_size: -
j_call: TRBJ2-2

cdr3_aa: CASRDRATGELFF
v_call: TRBV19
clone_size: -
j_call: TRBJ2-2

cdr3_aa: CASRLAGDEQYF
v_call: TRBV5-1
clone_size: -
j_call: TRBJ2-7

cdr3_aa: CASSYSTGAGNTIYF
v_call: TRBV6-5
clone_size: -
j_call: TRBJ1-3

cdr3_aa: CASSDSSYEQYF
v_call: TRBV2
clone_size: once
j_call: TRBJ2-7

cdr3_aa: CASSRSAGGPGETQYF
v_call: TRBV4-2
clone_size: -
j_call: TRBJ2-5

cdr3_aa: CASSQAENTEAFF
v_call: TRBV6-5
clone_size: -
j_call: TRBJ1-1

cdr3_aa: CASSQRQDEAFF
v_call: TRBV18
clone_size: -
j_call: TRBJ1-1

cdr3_aa: CASSTTLAGGPNEQFF
v_call: TRBV6-2/TRBV6-3
clone_size: -
j_call: TRBJ2-1

cdr3_aa: CASSLGGAYNEQFF
v_call: TRBV5-6
clone_size: -
j_call: TRBJ2-1

cdr3_aa: CASSLERGSQETQYF
v_call: TRBV27
clone_size: -
j_call: TRBJ2-5

cdr3_aa: CSVEGPRNTGELFF
v_call: TRBV29-1
clone_size: -
j_call: TRBJ2-2

cdr3_aa: CASNPGQGKNEQYF
v_call: TRBV6-5
clone_size: -
j_call: TRBJ2-7

cdr3_aa: CSVEDRGTGGGYGYTF
v_call: TRBV29-1
clone_size: once
j_call: TRBJ1-2